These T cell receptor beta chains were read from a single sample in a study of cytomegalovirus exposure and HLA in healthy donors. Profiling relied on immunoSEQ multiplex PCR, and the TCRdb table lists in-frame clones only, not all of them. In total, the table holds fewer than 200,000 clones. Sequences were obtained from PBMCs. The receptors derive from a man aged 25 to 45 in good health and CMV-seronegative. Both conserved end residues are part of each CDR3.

CDR3aa: CASSYGRARYEQYF
v_gene: TRBV6-6
j_gene: -

CDR3aa: CATQRDRGETQYF
v_gene: TRBV5-4
j_gene: TRBJ2-5

CDR3aa: CSVEARGHGNTIYF
v_gene: TRBV29-1
j_gene: TRBJ1-3

CDR3aa: CAWISRQYEQYF
v_gene: TRBV30
j_gene: TRBJ2-7

CDR3aa: CASSLWESNTEAFF
v_gene: TRBV7-9
j_gene: TRBJ1-1

CDR3aa: CASSPTPTYEQYF
v_gene: TRBV28
j_gene: TRBJ2-7

CDR3aa: CAISESKEQPQHF
v_gene: TRBV10-3
j_gene: TRBJ1-5

CDR3aa: CSVAGSGANVLTF
v_gene: TRBV29-1
j_gene: TRBJ2-6

CDR3aa: CAGREGRGTGELFF
v_gene: TRBV19
j_gene: TRBJ2-2

CDR3aa: CASRRSGSFNEQFF
v_gene: TRBV2
j_gene: TRBJ2-1

CDR3aa: CASSAPGLLYNEQFF
v_gene: TRBV9
j_gene: TRBJ2-1

CDR3aa: CASSSRGSGNTIYF
v_gene: TRBV13
j_gene: TRBJ1-3

CDR3aa: CASSPREVNYNSPLHF
v_gene: TRBV11-2
j_gene: TRBJ1-6

CDR3aa: CASNHRGREPTEAFF
v_gene: TRBV19
j_gene: TRBJ1-1

CDR3aa: CASSLYAGRSYNEQFF
v_gene: TRBV28
j_gene: TRBJ2-1

CDR3aa: CASSLDGNQPQHF
v_gene: TRBV5-1
j_gene: TRBJ1-5

CDR3aa: CASSSQGQNIQYF
v_gene: TRBV27
j_gene: TRBJ2-4

CDR3aa: CATSRDTGESYTF
v_gene: TRBV15
j_gene: TRBJ1-2

CDR3aa: CASRLYTSGSTDTQYF
v_gene: TRBV28
j_gene: TRBJ2-3

CDR3aa: CASSVGAGWRPSSYNEQFF
v_gene: TRBV9
j_gene: TRBJ2-1

CDR3aa: CASSPTGSGYEQYF
v_gene: TRBV6-5
j_gene: TRBJ2-7

CDR3aa: CASRGGTSGTREQFF
v_gene: TRBV6-5
j_gene: TRBJ2-1

CDR3aa: CASRGGGQPYGEQYF
v_gene: TRBV19
j_gene: TRBJ2-7

CDR3aa: CASSQTSGSYDEQFF
v_gene: TRBV28
j_gene: TRBJ2-1

CDR3aa: CASSQTSGGATVIYNEQFF
v_gene: TRBV4-2
j_gene: TRBJ2-1

CDR3aa: CASSYSRVGAEAFF
v_gene: TRBV6-5
j_gene: TRBJ1-1

CDR3aa: CASSLEGGLGEQYF
v_gene: TRBV7-6
j_gene: TRBJ2-7

CDR3aa: CASSDPADRGTNYGYTF
v_gene: TRBV25-1
j_gene: TRBJ1-2